This T cell receptor (beta chain) was captured by sequencing in a study of T cell repertoires in cytomegalovirus infection. Study background: Matching HLA type, along with CMV infection, was indicated by public TCR beta signatures.

This clonotype was detected a few times. TCRdb ran MiXCR on the reads and lists one entry per CDR3 protein. The sample shows hundreds of thousands of distinct CDR3 sequences, less than 25% of them seen only once. The origin of this receptor is a human donor in good health (CMV status not recorded). Some clones in this sample may be carry-over from other donors' samples. The sequenced sample consisted of CD8+ T cells from PBMCs.

CDR3 loop: CASSLVFHTGTANTEAFF. The CDR3 nucleotides are TGTGCCAGCAGCTTAGTCTTCCATACAGGGACGGCGAACACTGAAGCTTTCTTT. This rearrangement joins TRBV11-1 to TRBJ1-1, with D perhaps matching TRBD1 (6 bases). Trimming removed 1 base at V and 1 base at J, with 19 bases between. CDR3 length: 18 amino acids. Germline V gene sequence: CDR1 SGHAT, CDR2 FQDESV (reference sequence). Based on the CDR3 plus reference TRBV11-1 and TRBJ1-1, the full variable domain is EAEVAQSPRYKITEKSQAVAFWCDPISGHATLYWYRQILGQGPELLVQFQDESVVDDSQLPKDRFSAERLKGVDSTLKIQPAELGDSAMYLCASSLVFHTGTANTEAFFGQGTRLTVV.